This TCR beta chain comes out of a study of radiation and T cells in renal cell carcinoma. Trimming cost V 0 bases and J 6 bases, with 9 bases left between them. From germline, CDR1 is SGDLS and CDR2 YYNGEE. The length of the CDR3 is 14 residues. Produced via immunoSEQ multiplex PCR; TCRdb's table is partial and in-frame only. The table has 130,000 to 150,000 clones, more than 70% seen once. Time point given: baseline pretreatment blood. The treatment is: 15 Gy SBRT to primary tumor, nephrectomy 4 weeks later. This receptor was obtained from a woman in her forties or fifties with renal cell carcinoma. The sample consisted of blood, taken from a patient whose treatment included radiotherapy and nephrectomy. V usage is TRBV9 and J usage is TRBJ2-2; D remains ambiguous. CDR3: CASSVAYGAGELFF. In nucleotides, the CDR3 is TGTGCCAGCAGCGTAGCCTATGGGGCCGGGGAGCTGTTTTTT.